This record covers a single T cell receptor (beta chain). What it binds is not known. The data derive from a study of blood T cells in healthy people across ages. Overall study findings and caveats: Not knowing donor CMV status may have confounded expanded clonotype changes.

Next came a second PCR, run for 7 to 11 cycles, which used a sample-barcoded 5' primer along with a J-beta primer mix. TCRdb re-derived calls from the 5' RACE reads in MiXCR, one entry per CDR3 protein. The sample lists more than 1.4 million distinct CDR3 sequences, roughly 40% occurring once. The J segment lost 6 bases and the V segment lost 9 bases, leaving 4 bases of the junction unmatched. The CDR3 has 13 amino acids. In germline, CDR1 is MNHNY, CDR2 SVGAGI (reference sequence). Sequencing was done on a sample of blood. This sequence joins TRBV6-6 and TRBJ1-6; 8 bases agree with TRBD1. This clonotype originated in a young woman in good health. CDR3 protein: CASGTGANSPLHF. DNA for the CDR3: TGTGCCAGTGGGACAGGCGCTAATTCACCCCTCCACTTT.